The rows below give T cell receptor beta chains drawn from one sample of a study of blood T cell repertoires in COVID-19. The assay was immunoSEQ multiplex PCR, and TCRdb's table has in-frame clones only and misses some. This table has around 60,000 clones, roughly 90% appearing once. Sequencing was performed on peripheral blood. These receptors originate from a man in his 70s with acute or convalescent COVID-19. The CDR3 runs from the conserved cysteine through the conserved F or W. The order of the fields is V gene, D gene, J gene, CDR3 DNA, CDR3 protein. D genes are given only for firm matches.

TRBV7-9	TRBD1	TRBJ1-2	TGTGCCAGCAGTCAGGGACAGGAGGGTGGCTACACCTTC	CASSQGQEGGYTF
TRBV14	.	TRBJ2-1	TGTGCCAGCAGTTACACAGGTTCCTCCTACAATGAGCAGTTCTTC	CASSYTGSSYNEQFF
TRBV5-6	TRBD1	TRBJ1-4	TGTGCCAGCAGCTTGGGACAGGGACTGGGTGATGAAAAACTGTTTTTT	CASSLGQGLGDEKLFF
TRBV7-3	TRBD2	TRBJ2-1	TGTGCCAGCAGCACTAGCGGGGGGATCAATGAGCAGTTCTTC	CASSTSGGINEQFF
TRBV19	.	TRBJ2-7	TGTGCCAGTAGAGTCCGGGGTGAAGCGTACGAGCAGTACTTC	CASRVRGEAYEQYF
TRBV6-2/TRBV6-3	.	TRBJ1-1	TGTGCCAGCAGTCTCATGACAGCGAACACTGAAGCTTTCTTT	CASSLMTANTEAFF
TRBV6-5	.	TRBJ2-2	TGTGCCAGCACCCCCCGGGGGAGTGGCACCGGGGAGCTGTTTTTT	CASTPRGSGTGELFF
TRBV5-1	TRBD1	TRBJ2-7	TGCGCCAGCAGCTTGGGGCAGGGGGCCAGCAGATCTGAACACGAGCAGTACTTC	CASSLGQGASRSEHEQYF
TRBV5-4	.	TRBJ1-6	TGTGCCAGCAGCTTTGTGACAGGTAGCTCCTATAATTCACCCCTCCACTTT	CASSFVTGSSYNSPLHF
TRBV7-2	.	TRBJ2-2	TGTGCCAGCAGCTCGGCTGCAGGGTTCCTCGGGGAGCTGTTTTTT	CASSSAAGFLGELFF